This T cell receptor (beta chain) was sequenced in a study of chemoradiotherapy in HPV16-positive cancers. Study at large: Candidate HPV-specific T-cell clones and common TCR motifs came from functional assays in a couple of HPV16-positive patients.

Profiled with immunoSEQ multiplex PCR; TCRdb holds only in-frame clones, not every one. The table shows approximately 52,000 clones, with 90% occurring only once. The CDR3 is 14 amino acids. V trimming: 3 bases; J trimming: 6 bases; junction bases outside the gene matches: 3. In germline, CDR1 is WSHSY, CDR2 SAAADI. The chain combines TRBV10-2 with TRBJ1-5, with 9 bases matching TRBD1. This material consisted of blood, taken from a patient who underwent chemoradiotherapy. This TCR came from a human donor with HPV-associated anogenital cancer. CDR3 sequence (DNA): TGCGCCAGCAGTGATGACAGGGGGGCTCAGCCCCAGCATTTT. Translating gives CASSDDRGAQPQHF.